This T cell receptor beta chain originates from a study of T cell responses to AZD1222 COVID-19 vaccine. Study-level findings and limits: Most donors were white British and more were female, and clonal diversity was possibly underestimated.

The CDR3 runs 13 residues. Germline V gives CDR1 MNHNS, CDR2 SASEGT. V was shortened by 2 bases and J by 2 bases, with 7 bases between the two germline ends. Clones were read by immunoSEQ multiplex PCR, and TCRdb kept only the in-frame ones, dropping some. The repertoire includes about 96,000 clones, roughly 88% of them detected once, and approximately 30% sits in the top ten. Worth noting for this clone: What it recognizes is unknown.

This receptor was taken from an adult in good health. This sample comprised peripheral blood, obtained on day 0 of AZD1222 vaccination. The chain carries TRBV6-1 and TRBJ2-7; the D is unclear. CDR3 loop: CASSEQVPYEQYF. The DNA for the CDR3 is TGTGCCAGCAGTGAACAGGTCCCCTACGAGCAGTACTTC.